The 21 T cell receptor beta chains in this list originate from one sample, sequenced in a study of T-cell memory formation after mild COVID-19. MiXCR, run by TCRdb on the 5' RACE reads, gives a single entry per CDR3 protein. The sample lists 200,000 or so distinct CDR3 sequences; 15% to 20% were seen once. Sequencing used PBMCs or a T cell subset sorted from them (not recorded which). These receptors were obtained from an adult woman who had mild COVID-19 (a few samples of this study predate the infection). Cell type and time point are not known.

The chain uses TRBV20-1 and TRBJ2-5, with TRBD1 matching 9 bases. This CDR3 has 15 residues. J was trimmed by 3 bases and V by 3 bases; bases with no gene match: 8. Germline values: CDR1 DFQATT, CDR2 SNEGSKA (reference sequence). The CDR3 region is CSASRDRGSKETQYF. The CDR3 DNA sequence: TGCAGTGCTAGTCGCGACAGGGGGTCTAAAGAGACCCAGTACTTC.

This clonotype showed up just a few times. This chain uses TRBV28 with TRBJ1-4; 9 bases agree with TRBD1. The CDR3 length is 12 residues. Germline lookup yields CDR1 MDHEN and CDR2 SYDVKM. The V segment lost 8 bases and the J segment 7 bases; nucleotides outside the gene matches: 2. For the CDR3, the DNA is TGTGCCAGCCGACAGGGGGGTGAAAAACTGTTTTTT. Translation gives CASRQGGEKLFF.

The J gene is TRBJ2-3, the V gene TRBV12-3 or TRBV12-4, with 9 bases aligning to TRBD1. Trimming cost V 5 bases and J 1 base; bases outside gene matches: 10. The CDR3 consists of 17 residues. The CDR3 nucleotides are TGTGCCAGCAGTGACCCCTCGACAGGGGGAGGCACAGATACGCAGTATTTT. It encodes CASSDPSTGGGTDTQYF.

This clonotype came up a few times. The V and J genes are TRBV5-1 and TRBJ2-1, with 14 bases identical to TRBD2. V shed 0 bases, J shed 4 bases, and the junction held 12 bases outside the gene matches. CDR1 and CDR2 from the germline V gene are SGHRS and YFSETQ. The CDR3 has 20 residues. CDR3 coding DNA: TGCGCCAGCAGCTTGGCCCCGGGACTAGCGGGGGCTATAGTTTACAATGAGCAGTTCTTC. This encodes CASSLAPGLAGAIVYNEQFF.

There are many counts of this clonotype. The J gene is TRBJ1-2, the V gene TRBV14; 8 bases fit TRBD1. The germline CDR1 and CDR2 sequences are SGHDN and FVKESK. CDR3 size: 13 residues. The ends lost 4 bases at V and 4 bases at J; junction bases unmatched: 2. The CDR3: CASSPGQGYGYTF. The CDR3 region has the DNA TGTGCCAGCAGCCCCGGACAGGGCTATGGCTACACCTTC.

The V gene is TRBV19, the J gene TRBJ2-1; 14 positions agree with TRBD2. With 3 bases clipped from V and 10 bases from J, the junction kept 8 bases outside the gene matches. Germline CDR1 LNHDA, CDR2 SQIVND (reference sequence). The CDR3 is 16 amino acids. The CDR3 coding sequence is TGTGCCAGTAGTATTGGGACTAGCGGGAGTTTAGGGGAGCAGTTCTTC. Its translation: CASSIGTSGSLGEQFF.

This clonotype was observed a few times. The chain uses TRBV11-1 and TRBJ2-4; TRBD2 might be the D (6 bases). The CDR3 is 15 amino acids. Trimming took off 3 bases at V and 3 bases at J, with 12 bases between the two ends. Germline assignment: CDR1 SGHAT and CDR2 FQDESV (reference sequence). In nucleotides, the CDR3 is TGTGCCAGCAGCTTGGGCGGGAACGACAAAAACATTCAGTACTTC. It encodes CASSLGGNDKNIQYF.

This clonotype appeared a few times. The CDR3 DNA reads as TGCGCCAGCAGCTTGGTGGCAGGGGATTACGGGGAGCTGTTTTTT. Protein product: CASSLVAGDYGELFF. The V call is TRBV5-1, the J call TRBJ2-2; possible D gene TRBD1, 6 bases. V lost 0 bases and J 7 bases, leaving 13 bases between the germline ends. CDR3 length: 15 amino acids. Germline V gene sequence: CDR1 SGHRS, CDR2 YFSETQ.

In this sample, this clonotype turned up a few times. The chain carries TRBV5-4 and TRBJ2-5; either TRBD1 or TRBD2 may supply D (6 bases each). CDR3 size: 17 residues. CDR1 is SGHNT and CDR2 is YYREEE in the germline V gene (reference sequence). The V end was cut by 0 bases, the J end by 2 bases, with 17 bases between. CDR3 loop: CASSLGGTVGTQETQYF. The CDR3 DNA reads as TGTGCCAGCAGCTTGGGGGGGACTGTCGGGACACAAGAGACCCAGTACTTC.

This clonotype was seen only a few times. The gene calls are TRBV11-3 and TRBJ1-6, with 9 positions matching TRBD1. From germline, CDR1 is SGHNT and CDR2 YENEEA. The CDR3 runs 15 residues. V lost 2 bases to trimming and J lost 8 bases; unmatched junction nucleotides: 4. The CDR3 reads CASSLPGQGHSPLHF. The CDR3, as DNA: TGTGCCAGCAGCTTACCGGGACAGGGTCATTCACCCCTCCACTTT. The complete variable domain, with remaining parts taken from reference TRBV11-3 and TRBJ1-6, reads EAGVVQSPRYKIIEKKQPVAFWCNPISGHNTLYWYLQNLGQGPELLIRYENEEAVDDSQLPKDRFSAERLKGVDSTLKIQPAELGDSAVYLCASSLPGQGHSPLHFGNGTRLTVT.

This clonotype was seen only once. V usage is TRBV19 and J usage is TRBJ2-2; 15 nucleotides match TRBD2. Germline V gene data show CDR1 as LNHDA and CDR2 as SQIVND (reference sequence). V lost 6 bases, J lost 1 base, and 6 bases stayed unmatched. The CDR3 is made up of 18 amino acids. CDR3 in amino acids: CASSRGLAGGRNTGELFF. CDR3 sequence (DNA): TGTGCCAGTAGCCGCGGACTAGCGGGGGGGAGGAACACCGGGGAGCTGTTTTTT.

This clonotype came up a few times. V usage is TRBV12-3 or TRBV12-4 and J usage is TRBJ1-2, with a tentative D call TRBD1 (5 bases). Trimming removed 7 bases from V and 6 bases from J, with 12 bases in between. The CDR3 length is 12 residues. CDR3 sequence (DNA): TGTGCCAGCACCGCAGGGATGGATGGCTACACCTTC. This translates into CASTAGMDGYTF.

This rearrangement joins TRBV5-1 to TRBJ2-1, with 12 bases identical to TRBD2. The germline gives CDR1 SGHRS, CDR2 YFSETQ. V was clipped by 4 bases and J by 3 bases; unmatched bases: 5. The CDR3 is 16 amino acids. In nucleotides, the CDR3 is TGCGCCAGCAGCACGGGACTAGCGGGCATCTACAATGAGCAGTTCTTC. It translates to CASSTGLAGIYNEQFF.

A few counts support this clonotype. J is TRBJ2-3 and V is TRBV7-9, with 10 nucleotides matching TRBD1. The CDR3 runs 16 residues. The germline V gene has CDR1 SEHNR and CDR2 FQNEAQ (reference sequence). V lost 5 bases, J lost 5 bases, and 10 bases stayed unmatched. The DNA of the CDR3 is TGTGCCAGCAGCCCCTGGGGACAGGGGTCGGGAGATACGCAGTATTTT. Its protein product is CASSPWGQGSGDTQYF.

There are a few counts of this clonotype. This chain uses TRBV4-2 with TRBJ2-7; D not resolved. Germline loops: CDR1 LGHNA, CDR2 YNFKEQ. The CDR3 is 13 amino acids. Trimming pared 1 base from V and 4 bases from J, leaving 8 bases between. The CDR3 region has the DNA TGTGCCAGCAGCCAAGCGACCCGGTACGAGCAGTACTTC. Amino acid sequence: CASSQATRYEQYF.

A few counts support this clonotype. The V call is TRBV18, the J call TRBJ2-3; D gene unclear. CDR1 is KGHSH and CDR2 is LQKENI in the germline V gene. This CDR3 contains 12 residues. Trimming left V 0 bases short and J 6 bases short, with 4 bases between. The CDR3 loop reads CASSPPGDTQYF. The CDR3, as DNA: TGTGCCAGCTCACCACCAGGTGATACGCAGTATTTT.

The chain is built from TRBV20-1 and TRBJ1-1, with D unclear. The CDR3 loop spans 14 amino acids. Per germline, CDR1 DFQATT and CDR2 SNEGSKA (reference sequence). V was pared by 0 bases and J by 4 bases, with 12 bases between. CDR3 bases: TGCAGTGCTAGAGATCAAGGCCGGGGCACTGAAGCTTTCTTT. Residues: CSARDQGRGTEAFF.

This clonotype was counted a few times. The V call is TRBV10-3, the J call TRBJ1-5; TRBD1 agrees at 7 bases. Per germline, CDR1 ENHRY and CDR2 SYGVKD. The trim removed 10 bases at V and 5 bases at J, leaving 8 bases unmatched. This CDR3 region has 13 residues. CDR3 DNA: TGTGCCACCGCTACAGGGGTAGATCAGCCCCAGCATTTT. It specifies CATATGVDQPQHF.

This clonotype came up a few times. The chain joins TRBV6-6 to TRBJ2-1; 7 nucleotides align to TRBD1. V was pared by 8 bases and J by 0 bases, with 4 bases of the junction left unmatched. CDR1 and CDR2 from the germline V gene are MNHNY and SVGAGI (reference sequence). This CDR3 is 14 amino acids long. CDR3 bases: TGTGCCAGCTACCGGGACAGCTCCTACAATGAGCAGTTCTTC. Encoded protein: CASYRDSSYNEQFF.

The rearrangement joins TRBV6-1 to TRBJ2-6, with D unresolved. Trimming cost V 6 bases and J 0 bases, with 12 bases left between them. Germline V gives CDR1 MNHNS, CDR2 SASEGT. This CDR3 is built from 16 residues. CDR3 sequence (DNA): TGTGCCAGCAGGAGCCAACAGTACTCTGGGGCCAACGTCCTGACTTTC. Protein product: CASRSQQYSGANVLTF.

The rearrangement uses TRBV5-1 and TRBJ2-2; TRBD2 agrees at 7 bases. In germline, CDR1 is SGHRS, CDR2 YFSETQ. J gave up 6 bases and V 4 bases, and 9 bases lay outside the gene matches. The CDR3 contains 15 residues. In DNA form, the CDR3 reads TGCGCCAGCAGCCCCCTCCTAGCGGTCCCCGGGGAGCTGTTTTTT. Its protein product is CASSPLLAVPGELFF.